This is a list of T cell receptor beta chains from one sample in a study of OX40 agonist ivuxolimab in advanced cancers. The table came from immunoSEQ multiplex PCR; TCRdb's copy has only in-frame clones and leaves some out. The table has tens of thousands of clones, 80% to 90% seen once. Sequenced here: CD4+ or CD8+ T cells sorted from blood, sampled in a trial of the OX40 agonist ivuxolimab. Receptors were obtained from an adult with an advanced solid tumor such as melanoma, head and neck, liver or kidney cancer. The CDR3 runs from the conserved cysteine through the conserved F or W.

v_gene,CDR3aa
TRBV6-6,CASTPTGGVRNEQYF
TRBV2,CATLKGLRYNEQFF
TRBV11-2,CASRAGGAVNSPLHF
TRBV7-9,CASSSGRSAEQYF
TRBV7-7,CASSLASAGRGTGELFF
TRBV11-1,CASSPRLAGGPGAQYF
TRBV7-9,CASSLQGFTEAFF
TRBV29-1,CSVDDRQEGGYTF
TRBV6-1,CASSVGGKEAFF
TRBV29-1,CSGRTSGGANEQFF
TRBV14,CASSQAEGANYGYTF
TRBV7-6,CASSFAQLQQETQYF
TRBV2,CASSDSSSNQPQHF
TRBV5-1,CASSLDRGETQYF
TRBV10-3,CATQLTDTQYF
TRBV19,CASSIATTYEQYF
TRBV4-1,CASSPGTGAMNTEAFF
TRBV28,CASRVRGDGRTQYF
TRBV4-2,CASSTGTKDQETQYF
TRBV5-4,CASSSPPDYEQYF
TRBV9,CASSATASSNQPQHF
TRBV27,CASSLAQEPNTGELFF
TRBV25-1,CASSGRLAGGPTDTQYF
TRBV7-2,CASSFNYEQYF
TRBV4-1,CASSQDYASGNTIYF
TRBV2,CASRTGTGNTIYF
TRBV10-1,CASSGGPGSYLYEQYF
TRBV18,CASSQNPQGTNQPQHF
TRBV6-1,CASSERGGGAYGYTF
TRBV28,CASSANRGGGYTF
TRBV7-9,CASSSRGLTEAFF